This TCR beta chain stems from a study of shared clonotypes between healthy human individuals (dated by TCRdb to about 2020). Turning to the overall study: The cohort included three men and a couple of women between 18 and 49 years of age. To increase sequencing depth and limit assay-specific biases, TCR repertoire library preparation and sequencing were carried out by different laboratories using diverse techniques. For each donor, three plates each were used for CD4 naive and CD4 memory, two plates were used for CD8 naive, and one plate was used for CD8 memory. Each donor's leukapheresis produced roughly between roughly 0.94 and 9.5 billion PBMCs. Blood TCR repertoires of several healthy adults were deeply sequenced to estimate repertoire size and the extent of clonotype sharing between individuals.

For the CD8 naive samples, CD45RO-negative cells were positively selected for CCR7, yielding a CD45RA+CCR7+ population from which TemRA cells were excluded. The donors were healthy, HIV-negative adults who had no recently reported acute infections or vaccinations. Every donor was a Caucasian adult living in Nashville, Tennessee, USA. Blood was obtained by leukapheresis, after which PBMCs were separated by Ficoll-Histopaque density gradient centrifugation and cryopreserved in liquid nitrogen vapor phase. Analytical flow cytometry was used to check the purity and quantity of every magnetically sorted T cell population. Genomic DNA was isolated from every sorted fraction and measured by UV absorbance on a Nanodrop 2000c. Clipping removes 5 bases from V and 3 bases from J, with 5 as the unmatched junction base count. Via the germline V gene, CDR1 is KGHSH and CDR2 LQKENI. There are 14 amino acids in the CDR3, from cysteine to phenylalanine inclusive. CDR3 DNA only is kept here, 42 bases in frame from base 1.

Using the deep immunoSEQ assay, multiplex PCR amplified TCR CDR3 regions from genomic DNA. For each cell subset, the extracted genomic DNA was distributed evenly across all wells of several immunoSEQ 96-well plates, and each plate served as one replicate. For sorted subsets, roughly 200 ng of genomic DNA, equivalent to some 30,000 T cell genomes, went into each replicate PCR. Purified libraries were quantified with a Qubit 3.0 fluorometer, sized on a Bioanalyzer 2100, and re-quantified with the KAPA Library Quantification kit. A separate single-read 150-cycle Illumina NextSeq 550 flow cell was used to sequence each immunoSEQ 96-well plate. The study's processing was this. The immunoSEQ output contained only junctional sequences without quality scores, so filtering could not match that applied to full-length reads. To assign V/J genes and CDR3, sequences were annotated using PyIR, a Python wrapper for IgBLAST v1.9, with IMGT germline references. Reads were filtered out if the reads had weak V/J assignments (E-value above 1e-6), no CDR3, stop codons, out-of-frame junctions, or ambiguous translated residues. V3J clonotypes were defined as sequences sharing an identical inferred V gene, J gene, and CDR3 amino acid sequence. The percentage overlap between two repertoires was calculated by dividing the number of shared unique clonotypes by the size of the smaller repertoire. Richness of each repertoire was evaluated using RTK rarefaction, the Chao1 estimator, and Recon v2.1 estimates of unobserved clonotypes. Generation probabilities were computed with OLGA for all TCRbeta clonotypes obtained by the gDNA method from several donors. TCRdb re-hosts the immuneACCESS table, in-frame sequences only. Its copies lack some clones; in the studies checked, an unresolved V gene accounts for under half of them, and the cause for the rest is not known. The D gene and trimming were derived from the DNA, and the V and J assignments and clone size from that table. The sample yields 550,000 to 600,000 clones; roughly 98% were counted once. Jointly, the top ten make up 0.3% of the sample.

The investigation overall reported the following: Because the study included only a small number of donors, the genetic and exposure-history diversity represented was limited. Sampling was limited to blood, and TCR repertoires in tissue likely differ from TCR repertoires in blood. Larger estimated clonotype richness was generally found for naive subsets than for memory subsets. Clonotypes shared by all four sorted-subset donors showed higher generation probabilities than non-shared clonotypes. Pairwise subsampling led to the expectation that sequencing depth would affect the degree of clonotype sharing among donors. Even with the large sequencing depth, rarefaction of the sorted-subset datasets indicated that sequencing was incomplete. Across four donors, roughly 5% of naive CD4, over 3% of naive CD8, 2% to 2.5% of memory CD4, and 0.4% of memory CD8 clonotypes were shared.

For this clone: It has no known antigen specificity. No base qualities exist here, and no much larger clone lies one base off it.

This clonotype was obtained from a man aged 30 to 39 in good health. Sample: naive CD8+ T cells sorted from blood. Taken with the paper, the label for cell subset or site translates to: CD45RA+CCR7+. The sequence is built from TRBV18 and TRBJ2-7; TRBD1 fits 9 bases in the junction. The nucleotide sequence is given as TGTGCCAGCTCATCGGGACAGGGATACTACGAGCAGTACTTC. It encodes CASSSGQGYYEQYF.